This TCR beta chain appears in the sequencing data of a study of T cell repertoires in cytomegalovirus infection (dated by TCRdb to between 2018 and 2021). With regard to the full study: Peptide stimulations targeted recently identified HLA-C-restricted CMV epitopes, whose presentation resists viral immunomodulation, together with well-studied HLA-B-restricted epitopes. The HLA type of each donor mattered for the analysis, because public TCR beta signatures pointed to carriage of CMV infection along with the matching HLA type. Summary of the overall study and its limitations: In the ex vivo response, HLA-C-restricted CMV-specific TCR beta clonotypes were dominant, and in two of eight donors the single most frequent clonotype came from this HLA-C-restricted group. Carriers of CMV infection plus the relevant HLA type were discriminated by the cumulative frequency of public TCR beta family members in the study cohort and in an independent approximately 350-donor cohort.

The instrument was an Illumina HiSeq 1500. TCRdb reran the public reads through fastp at Q25 and MiXCR, keeping productive beta chains. CDR3 protein sequences are deduplicated, and each keeps its most common genes and DNA. The sample data list almost 90,000 distinct CDR3 sequences, and 29% of these were observed just once. About 72% of the sample goes to the ten largest clones. This clonotype appeared a few times. The antigen it recognizes is unknown. Base qualities are not provided; no much larger clone lies one nucleotide away. The CDR3 has 19 amino acids, counting the end cysteine and phenylalanine. Only CDR3 DNA remains: 57 bases, in frame from the first base. CDR1 and CDR2, per the germline V gene (reference sequence), are SEHNR and FQNEAQ. V is cut by 6 bases and J by 3 bases, and the space between the germline ends is 26 bases. The meaning of the sample's treatment or condition label: in vitro stimulation with specific CMV peptide epitopes to enrich CMV-specific T cells.

The sample here was CD8+ T cells from cultured PBMCs, taken from culture after CMV antigen stimulation. The V and J genes are TRBV7-9 and TRBJ2-2; a tentative D call is TRBD1 (6 bases match). The source of this sequence is a human donor in good health (CMV status not recorded). Some clones in this sample may be carry-over from other donors' samples. The CDR3 region: CASRRLFPRDKLDTGELFF. The nucleotide sequence reads TGTGCCAGCAGACGACTATTTCCCCGGGACAAACTCGACACCGGGGAGCTGTTTTTT.